Following are 27 T cell receptor beta chains from one sample sequenced in a study of Ad26.COV2.S vaccination and SARS-CoV-2 variants. Profiling relied on immunoSEQ multiplex PCR, and the TCRdb table lists in-frame clones only, not all of them. The table lists hundreds of thousands of clones, roughly 87% of them singletons, with roughly 2.5% in the top ten. The treatment is: some 20 received Ad26.COV2.S at low or high dose, single or two shots; several received placebo; per-sample allocation not given. Sampling was performed 63 days after the first vaccine or placebo injection. The starting material was peripheral blood, obtained in a trial of Ad26.COV2.S vaccine versus placebo. The receptors derive from a person aged 18-60 years who received the Ad26.COV2.S COVID-19 vaccine or a placebo.

The chain combines TRBV5-4 with TRBJ2-5; 9 bases map to TRBD2. The J segment lost 5 bases and the V segment lost 3 bases, leaving 8 bases of the junction unmatched. Germline-derived CDR1 and CDR2 are SGHNT and YYREEE (reference sequence). The CDR3 covers 15 residues. As DNA, the CDR3 is TGTGCCAGCAGCTCGCGATATAGCGGGAGCGAGACCCAGTACTTC. It is translated as CASSSRYSGSETQYF.

The rearrangement joins TRBV6-2 or TRBV6-3 to TRBJ2-2; D ambiguous. The CDR3 extends over 12 amino acids. CDR1 and CDR2 from the germline V gene are MNHEY and SVGEGT. Trimming left V 5 bases short and J 2 bases short, with 3 bases between. The CDR3, as DNA: TGTGCCAGCAGTACTAACACCGGGGAGCTGTTTTTT. Protein sequence: CASSTNTGELFF.

The count of this clone is one. J is TRBJ1-5 and V is TRBV9; 7 positions agree with TRBD1. CDR1 and CDR2 from the germline V gene are SGDLS and YYNGEE. The CDR3 totals 14 residues. Germline trimming cut 3 bases from V and 2 bases from J; bases unmatched to any gene: 2. The CDR3 DNA reads TGTGCCAGCAGCGCCGGGACAGGCAATCAGCCCCAGCATTTT. Its translation: CASSAGTGNQPQHF.

J is TRBJ1-2 and V is TRBV20-1; D ambiguous. CDR1 and CDR2 (germline): DFQATT, SNEGSKA (reference sequence). This CDR3 region has 14 residues. V was cut by 3 bases and J by 4 bases, with 15 bases left in between. This CDR3 reads CSASIPQSFYGYTF. The DNA of the CDR3 is TGCAGTGCTAGTATCCCCCAATCATTCTATGGCTACACCTTC.

The V call is TRBV24-1, the J call TRBJ1-2; D ambiguous. The CDR3 loop spans 14 amino acids. Germline lookup yields CDR1 KGHDR and CDR2 SFDVKD. V lost 2 bases to trimming and J lost 4 bases, with 10 bases between them. This CDR3 is CATSDYAVPYGYTF. CDR3 bases: TGTGCCACCAGTGATTATGCCGTCCCCTATGGCTACACCTTC.

This rearrangement joins TRBV2 to TRBJ1-1; 9 bases map to TRBD1. CDR3 length: 14 amino acids. Germline V CDR1 and CDR2: SNHLY, FYNNEI. Trimming cost V 5 bases and J 5 bases; bases outside gene matches: 6. The CDR3 region has the DNA TGTGCCAGCAGTCGGACAGGGGTCGGAACTGAAGCTTTCTTT. Its translation is CASSRTGVGTEAFF.

V and J are TRBV29-1 and TRBJ2-7; no reliable D call. Per the germline V gene, CDR1 is SQVTM and CDR2 is ANQGSEA. V gave up 5 bases and J gave up 1 base, with 9 bases separating them. This CDR3 is 12 amino acids long. The CDR3 protein is CSVRTASYEQYV. CDR3 in DNA: TGCAGCGTTCGAACAGCATCCTACGAGCAGTACGTC.

The chain couples TRBV2 to TRBJ2-7, with D perhaps matching TRBD1 (6 bases). The CDR3 is 13 amino acids. The V gene's germline CDR1 is SNHLY and CDR2 FYNNEI. V gave up 8 bases and J gave up 1 base, with 12 bases separating them. The CDR3 reads CASGPGTSYEQYV. The CDR3 nucleotides read TGTGCCAGCGGCCCCGGGACATCCTACGAGCAGTACGTC.

The CDR3 DNA follows: TGTGCCAGCAGCTTGAAAGAACGGGGGAACACTGAAGCTTTCTTT. Amino acid sequence: CASSLKERGNTEAFF. J is TRBJ1-1 and V is TRBV5-4; unclear D gene. Germline CDR1 is SGHNT and CDR2 is YYREEE (reference sequence). The CDR3 contains 15 residues. V was shortened by 1 base and J by 1 base, with 11 bases between the two germline ends.

On this clone: The junction differs from germline at one of its ends, possibly a read error. In the same sample, other DNA sequences code for this CDR3. This chain links TRBV7-7 with TRBJ2-5; D possibly uses TRBD1 or TRBD2 (5 bases each). The germline V gene has CDR1 SSHAT and CDR2 FNYEAQ (reference sequence). The CDR3 is 15 residues long. The CDR3 DNA is TGTGCTAGCAGCTTAGGTGGGACGCCACAAGAGACCCAGTACTTC. Protein: CASSLGGTPQETQYF.

The chain has TRBV16 and TRBJ1-1; D is possibly TRBD1 (5 bases). Germline values: CDR1 KGHSY, CDR2 FQNENV. V gave up 0 bases and J gave up 11 bases, with 16 bases separating them. This CDR3 is 14 amino acids long. CDR3 nucleotides: TGTGCCAGCAGCCAATCGGCAGGGTGGACCACTGCTTTCTTT. This translates into CASSQSAGWTTAFF. The whole variable domain, filled in from reference TRBV16 and TRBJ1-1, reads GEEVAQTPKHLVRGEGQKAKLYCAPIKGHSYVFWYQQVLKNEFKFLISFQNENVFDETGMPKERFSAKCLPNSPCSLEIQATKLEDSAVYFCASSQSAGWTTAFFGQGTRLTVV.

The J gene is TRBJ1-2, the V gene TRBV15; D unresolved. The CDR3 covers 11 residues. CDR1 and CDR2 from the germline V gene are LNHNV and YYDKDF (reference sequence). V was cut by 9 bases and J by 5 bases, with 10 bases left in between. CDR3 sequence: CATQTGYGYTF. The DNA for the CDR3 is TGTGCCACTCAGACGGGATATGGCTACACCTTC.

This rearrangement joins TRBV6-2 or TRBV6-3 to TRBJ2-2; the D is unclear. V lost 4 bases and J 1 base, leaving 7 bases between the germline ends. The CDR3 is 14 residues long. Germline-derived CDR1 and CDR2 are MNHEY and SVGEGT. CDR3 residues: CASSFSLNTGELFF. CDR3 in DNA: TGTGCCAGCAGTTTTTCCCTGAACACCGGGGAGCTGTTTTTT.

J is TRBJ1-1 and V is TRBV4-1; D not certain. Germline V gene lookup returns CDR1 MGHRA and CDR2 YSYEKL. This CDR3 spans 14 amino acids. V gave up 5 bases and J gave up 1 base, with 11 bases separating them. CDR3 coding DNA: TGCGCCAGCAGCGGGCCGTTACGGAACACTGAAGCTTTCTTT. This sequence encodes CASSGPLRNTEAFF.

The J gene is TRBJ2-1, the V gene TRBV6-5; perhaps TRBD2 as D (7 bases). V dropped 8 bases and J dropped 3 bases, with 17 bases sitting between them. The CDR3 runs 15 residues. Germline V gives CDR1 MNHEY, CDR2 SVGAGI. This CDR3 is CASYPWGGLYNEQFF. The DNA for the CDR3 is TGTGCCAGCTATCCATGGGGGGGGCTCTACAATGAGCAGTTCTTC.

The rearrangement uses TRBV27 and TRBJ1-1; TRBD1 aligns across 10 bases. CDR1 is MNHEY, CDR2 SMNVEV, per germline (reference sequence). V shed 2 bases and J 4 bases; nucleotides not matched to a gene: 7. The CDR3 length is 16 residues. The CDR3 loop is CASSLGTGAIGTEAFF. CDR3 bases: TGTGCCAGCAGTTTAGGGACAGGGGCGATTGGCACTGAAGCTTTCTTT.

The chain uses TRBV10-3 and TRBJ2-7; D is possibly TRBD1 (5 bases). The germline V gene encodes CDR1 ENHRY and CDR2 SYGVKD. V shed 10 bases and J shed 1 base, with 11 bases lying between them. The CDR3 is made up of 12 amino acids. The CDR3 is CATRRQSYEQYF. CDR3 coding DNA: TGTGCCACCCGTCGACAGTCCTACGAGCAGTACTTC.

V is TRBV5-4 and J is TRBJ1-1, with 11 bases lining up with TRBD1. The junction had 9 bases not matched to a gene; V was cut back by 7 bases and J by 4 bases. CDR3 length equals 15 residues. Germline V gene data show CDR1 as SGHNT and CDR2 as YYREEE (reference sequence). The CDR3 region is CASSKGQGAPTEAFF. DNA of the CDR3: TGTGCCAGCTCAAAAGGACAGGGGGCGCCCACTGAAGCTTTCTTT.

This chain uses TRBV7-9 with TRBJ1-3; perhaps TRBD1 as D (6 bases). This CDR3 is 18 amino acids long. V lost 0 bases, J lost 4 bases, and 19 bases lay in between. Germline V gene lookup returns CDR1 SEHNR and CDR2 FQNEAQ (reference sequence). CDR3 nucleotides: TGTGCCAGCAGCTTAGCCCTGGGTTGGGGGACATCAGGAAACACCATATATTTT. This translates into CASSLALGWGTSGNTIYF.

The V gene is TRBV11-3, the J gene TRBJ2-7; 11 nucleotides match TRBD1. After removal of 5 bases from V and 4 bases from J, the junction contained 7 bases not matched to a gene. The CDR3 runs to 15 residues. Germline V gene sequence: CDR1 SGHNT, CDR2 YENEEA. CDR3 coding DNA: TGTGCCAGCAGCCCACCGGGGACAGGGGGGTACGAGCAGTACGTC. The encoded protein is CASSPPGTGGYEQYV.

Turning to this clone: Other nucleotide sequences in the sample specify the same CDR3. DNA of the CDR3: TGTGCCAGCAGCTTGGGACATGCGAACACTGAAGCTTTCTTT. Encoded protein: CASSLGHANTEAFF. This rearrangement joins TRBV7-2 to TRBJ1-1; D may be TRBD1 (6 bases). Germline CDR1 is SGHTA and CDR2 is FQGNSA. V lost 3 bases to trimming and J lost 1 base, with 9 bases between them. This CDR3 spans 14 amino acids.

The chain joins TRBV2 to TRBJ2-5; no firm D call. Germline CDR1 reads SNHLY; CDR2 reads FYNNEI. V was shortened by 2 bases and J by 4 bases, with 14 bases between the two germline ends. This CDR3 contains 15 residues. The CDR3 sequence: CASSEREGIGETQYF. CDR3 bases: TGTGCCAGCAGTGAACGCGAAGGGATCGGAGAGACCCAGTACTTC.

The chain has TRBV5-1 and TRBJ1-1; D gene ambiguous. The V end was cut by 8 bases, the J end by 1 base, with 21 bases between. Germline V gene lookup returns CDR1 SGHRS and CDR2 YFSETQ. The CDR3 loop spans 16 amino acids. The CDR3 loop is CASSSPPGLRNTEAFF. In nucleotides, the CDR3 is TGCGCCAGTTCCTCTCCCCCGGGATTAAGGAACACTGAAGCTTTCTTT.

The J gene is TRBJ1-4, the V gene TRBV13; TRBD1 agrees at 10 bases. CDR1 PRHDT and CDR2 FYEKMQ come from the germline V gene (reference sequence). V was pared by 3 bases and J by 0 bases, with 4 bases of the junction left unmatched. The CDR3 sequence is 17 residues long. CDR3 in amino acids: CASSFGTGAATNEKLFF. Here the CDR3 DNA reads TGTGCCAGCAGCTTTGGGACAGGGGCGGCAACTAATGAAAAACTGTTTTTT.

The rearrangement joins TRBV10-3 to TRBJ2-3; tentative D call: TRBD2 (6 bases). The CDR3 covers 15 residues. CDR1 is ENHRY, CDR2 SYGVKD, per germline. With 0 bases removed from V and 1 base from J, the gap between germline ends came to 8 bases. The CDR3 loop is CAISESRGRTDTQYF. CDR3 coding DNA: TGTGCCATCAGTGAGTCGCGGGGTCGCACAGATACGCAGTATTTT.

The gene calls are TRBV23-1 and TRBJ2-3; the match to TRBD2 covers 9 bases. TRBV23-1 is designated an ORF whose function remains uncertain. Trimming cost V 3 bases and J 1 base; bases outside gene matches: 5. This CDR3 has 16 amino acids. This chain's CDR3 is CASSQREGVGTDTQYF. The CDR3 coding sequence is TGCGCCAGCAGTCAGCGGGAGGGGGTCGGCACAGATACGCAGTATTTT.

This rearrangement joins TRBV4-2 to TRBJ2-6; a weak D match, TRBD1 (5 bases). V shed 1 base and J shed 0 bases, with 16 bases lying between them. The germline V gene encodes CDR1 LGHNA and CDR2 YNFKEQ. The CDR3 sequence is 19 residues long. The CDR3 here is CASSQGYPRDLSGANVLTF. As DNA, the CDR3 is TGTGCCAGCAGCCAAGGGTATCCCAGGGATCTCTCTGGGGCCAACGTCCTGACTTTC.